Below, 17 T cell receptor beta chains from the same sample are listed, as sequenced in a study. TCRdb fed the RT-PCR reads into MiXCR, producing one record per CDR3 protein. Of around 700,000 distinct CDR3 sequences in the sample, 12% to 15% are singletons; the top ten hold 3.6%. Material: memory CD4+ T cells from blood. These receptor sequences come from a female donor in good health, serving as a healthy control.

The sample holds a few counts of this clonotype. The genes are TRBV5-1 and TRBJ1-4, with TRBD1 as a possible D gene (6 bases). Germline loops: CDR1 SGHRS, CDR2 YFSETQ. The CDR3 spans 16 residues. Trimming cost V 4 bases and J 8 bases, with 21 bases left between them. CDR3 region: CASSLGSGVSAEKLFF. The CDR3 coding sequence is TGCGCCAGCAGCCTGGGATCAGGGGTGTCAGCGGAAAAACTGTTTTTT.

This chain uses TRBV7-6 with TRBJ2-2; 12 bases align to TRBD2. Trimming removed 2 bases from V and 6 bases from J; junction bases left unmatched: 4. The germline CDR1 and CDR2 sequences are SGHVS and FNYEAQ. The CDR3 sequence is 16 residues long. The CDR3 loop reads CASSLLAGGVPGELFF. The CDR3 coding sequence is TGTGCCAGCAGCTTACTAGCGGGAGGGGTTCCCGGGGAGCTGTTTTTT.

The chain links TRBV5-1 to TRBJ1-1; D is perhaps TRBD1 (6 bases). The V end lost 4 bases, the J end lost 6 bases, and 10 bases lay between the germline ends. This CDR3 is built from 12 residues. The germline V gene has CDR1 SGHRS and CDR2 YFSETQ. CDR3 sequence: CASSQGWAEAFF. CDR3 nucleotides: TGCGCCAGCAGCCAGGGGTGGGCTGAAGCTTTCTTT.

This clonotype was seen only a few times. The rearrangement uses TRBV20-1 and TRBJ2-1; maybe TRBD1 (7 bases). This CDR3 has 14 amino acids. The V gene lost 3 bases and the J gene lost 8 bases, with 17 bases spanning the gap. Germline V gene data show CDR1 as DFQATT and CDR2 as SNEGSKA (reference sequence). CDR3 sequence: CSARPQGRRDEQFF. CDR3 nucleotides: TGCAGTGCTAGGCCACAGGGGAGGCGAGATGAGCAGTTCTTC.

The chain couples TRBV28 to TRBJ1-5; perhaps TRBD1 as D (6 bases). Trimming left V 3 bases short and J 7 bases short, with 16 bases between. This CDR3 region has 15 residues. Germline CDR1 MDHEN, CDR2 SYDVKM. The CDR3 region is CASSFPRGAHQPQHF. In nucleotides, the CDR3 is TGTGCCAGCAGTTTTCCCCGGGGGGCTCACCAGCCCCAGCATTTT.

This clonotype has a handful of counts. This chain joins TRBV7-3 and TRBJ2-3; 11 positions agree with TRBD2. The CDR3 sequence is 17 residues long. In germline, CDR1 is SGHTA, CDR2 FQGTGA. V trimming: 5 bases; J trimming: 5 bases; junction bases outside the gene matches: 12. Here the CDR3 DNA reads TGTGCCAGCAGCCCCTCCCTTACTAGCGGGGGAGGAGATACGCAGTATTTT. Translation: CASSPSLTSGGGDTQYF.

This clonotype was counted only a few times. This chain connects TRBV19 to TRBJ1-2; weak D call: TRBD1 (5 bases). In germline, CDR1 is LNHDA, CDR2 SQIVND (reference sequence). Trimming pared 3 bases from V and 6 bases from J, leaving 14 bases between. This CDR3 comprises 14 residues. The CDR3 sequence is CASSIPGREDGYTF. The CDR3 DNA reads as TGTGCCAGTAGTATTCCCGGCAGGGAGGATGGCTACACCTTC.

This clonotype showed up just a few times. DNA for the CDR3: TGTGCCAGCAGTATGCGCTCTGGGAAGCAGTACTTC. Translated: CASSMRSGKQYF. The chain carries TRBV6-5 and TRBJ2-7, with D uncertain. The V gene lost 5 bases and the J gene lost 8 bases, with 13 bases spanning the gap. Germline loops: CDR1 MNHEY, CDR2 SVGAGI. The CDR3 is 12 residues long.

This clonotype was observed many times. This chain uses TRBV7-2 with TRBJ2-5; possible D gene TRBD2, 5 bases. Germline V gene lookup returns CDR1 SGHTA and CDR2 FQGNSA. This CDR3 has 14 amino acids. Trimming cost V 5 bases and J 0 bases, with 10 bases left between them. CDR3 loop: CASSRNGDQETQYF. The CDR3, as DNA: TGTGCCAGCAGCCGGAACGGGGACCAAGAGACCCAGTACTTC.

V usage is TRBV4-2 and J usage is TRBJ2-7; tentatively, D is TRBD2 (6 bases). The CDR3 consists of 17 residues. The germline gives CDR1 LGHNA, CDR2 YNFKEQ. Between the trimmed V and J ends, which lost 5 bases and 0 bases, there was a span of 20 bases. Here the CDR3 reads CASSLRLREMSSYEQYF. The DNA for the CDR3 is TGTGCCAGCAGCTTGAGACTCCGGGAGATGAGCTCCTACGAGCAGTACTTC.

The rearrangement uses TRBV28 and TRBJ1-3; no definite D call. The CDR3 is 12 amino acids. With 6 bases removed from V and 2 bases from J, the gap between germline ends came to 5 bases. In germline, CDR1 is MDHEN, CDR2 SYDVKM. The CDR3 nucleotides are TGTGCCAGCAGGGTGACTGGAAACACCATATATTTT. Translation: CASRVTGNTIYF.

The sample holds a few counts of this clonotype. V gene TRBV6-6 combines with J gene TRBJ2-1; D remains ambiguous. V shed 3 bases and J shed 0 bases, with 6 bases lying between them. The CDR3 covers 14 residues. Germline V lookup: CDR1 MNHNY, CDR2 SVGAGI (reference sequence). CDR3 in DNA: TGTGCCAGCAGTTATCAGAGCTCCTACAATGAGCAGTTCTTC. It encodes CASSYQSSYNEQFF.

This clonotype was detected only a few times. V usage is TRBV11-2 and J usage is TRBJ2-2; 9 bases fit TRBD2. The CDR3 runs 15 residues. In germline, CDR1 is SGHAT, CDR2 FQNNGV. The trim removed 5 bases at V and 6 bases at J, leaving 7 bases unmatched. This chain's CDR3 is CASSPTSGWAGELFF. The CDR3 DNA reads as TGTGCCAGCAGCCCTACTAGCGGGTGGGCCGGGGAGCTGTTTTTT.

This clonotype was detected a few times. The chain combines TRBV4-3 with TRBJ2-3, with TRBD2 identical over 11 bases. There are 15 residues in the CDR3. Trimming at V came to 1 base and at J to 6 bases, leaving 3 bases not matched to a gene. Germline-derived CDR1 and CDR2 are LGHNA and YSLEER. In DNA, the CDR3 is TGCGCCAGCAGCCAAGGTAGCGGGGGGGCGGATACGCAGTATTTT. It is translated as CASSQGSGGADTQYF.

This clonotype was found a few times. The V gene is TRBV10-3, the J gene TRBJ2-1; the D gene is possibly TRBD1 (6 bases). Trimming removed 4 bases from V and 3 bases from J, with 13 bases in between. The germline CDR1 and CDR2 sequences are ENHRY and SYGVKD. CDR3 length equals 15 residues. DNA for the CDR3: TGTGCCATCAGTGGCCGGGACACGGACTACAATGAGCAGTTCTTC. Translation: CAISGRDTDYNEQFF.

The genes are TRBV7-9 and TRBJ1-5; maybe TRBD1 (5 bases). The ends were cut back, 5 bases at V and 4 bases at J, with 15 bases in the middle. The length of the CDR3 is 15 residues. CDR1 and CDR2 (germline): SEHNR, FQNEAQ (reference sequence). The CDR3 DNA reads TGTGCCAGCAGCCCGGAAGGGACGGGAAATCAGCCCCAGCATTTT. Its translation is CASSPEGTGNQPQHF.

In DNA form, the CDR3 reads TGCAGTGCTAGATTGTTTATAGGCACAGATACGCAGTATTTT. It is translated as CSARLFIGTDTQYF. The V call is TRBV20-1, the J call TRBJ2-3; D remains unclear. This CDR3 is 14 amino acids long. The V gene lost 2 bases and the J gene lost 1 base, with 10 bases spanning the gap. Germline values: CDR1 DFQATT, CDR2 SNEGSKA (reference sequence).